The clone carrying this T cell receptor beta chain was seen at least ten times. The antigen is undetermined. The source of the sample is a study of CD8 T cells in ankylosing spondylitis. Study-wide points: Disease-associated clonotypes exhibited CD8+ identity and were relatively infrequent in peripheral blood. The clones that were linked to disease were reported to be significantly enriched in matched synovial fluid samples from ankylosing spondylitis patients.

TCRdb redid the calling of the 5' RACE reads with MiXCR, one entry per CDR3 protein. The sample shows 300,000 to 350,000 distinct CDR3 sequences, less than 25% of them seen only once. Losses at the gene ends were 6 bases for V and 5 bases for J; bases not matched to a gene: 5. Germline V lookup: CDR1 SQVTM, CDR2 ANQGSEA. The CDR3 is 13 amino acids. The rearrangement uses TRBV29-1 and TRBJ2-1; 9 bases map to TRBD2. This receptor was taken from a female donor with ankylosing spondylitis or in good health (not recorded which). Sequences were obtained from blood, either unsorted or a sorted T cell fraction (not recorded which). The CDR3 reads CSVASSGNNEQFF. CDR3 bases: TGCAGCGTCGCCTCTAGCGGGAACAATGAGCAGTTCTTC.